Listed here are 25 T cell receptor beta chains from one sample, sequenced in a study of shared clonotypes between healthy human individuals. Sequenced by immunoSEQ multiplex PCR; TCRdb stores in-frame clones only, minus some. The sample lists around 980,000 clones; 70% to 80% were seen once. Sequencing was carried out using memory CD4+ T cells from PBMCs. Subset in this sample: CD45RA-negative fraction. Receptor source: a man aged 18-30 years in good health. Some clones in this sample may be carry-over from other donors' samples.

The rearrangement links TRBV5-6 to TRBJ2-1; TRBD2 matches at 9 bases. The CDR3 loop spans 16 amino acids. CDR1 is SGHDT, CDR2 YYEEEE, per germline. Unmatched junction bases numbered 4, after V lost 0 bases and J lost 3 bases. The CDR3 spells CASSLEVAGVYNEQFF. The CDR3, as DNA: TGTGCCAGCAGCTTGGAGGTAGCGGGGGTCTACAATGAGCAGTTCTTC.

V and J are TRBV18 and TRBJ1-2; no clear D gene. CDR3 length: 12 amino acids. The germline V gene encodes CDR1 KGHSH and CDR2 LQKENI. V was clipped by 1 base and J by 7 bases, with 7 bases between them. This CDR3 is CASSPLVGGYTF. DNA for the CDR3: TGTGCCAGCTCACCACTGGTCGGTGGCTACACCTTC.

On this clone itself: Compared with germline, one end of the junction differs, possibly owing to a read error. V usage is TRBV5-1 and J usage is TRBJ2-7; TRBD1 might be the D (6 bases). The CDR3 length is 16 residues. Germline-derived CDR1 and CDR2 are SGHRS and YFSETQ. The CDR3 is CASSLAASGTSSEQYF. CDR3 coding DNA: TGCGCCAGCAGCTTGGCGGCTAGTGGGACATCCTCCGAGCAGTACTTC.

The V call is TRBV9, the J call TRBJ2-7; the D call may be TRBD1 or TRBD2 (5 bases each). CDR3 size: 15 residues. Trimming stripped 0 bases from V and 3 bases from J, with 13 bases between. Germline loops: CDR1 SGDLS, CDR2 YYNGEE. CDR3 protein: CASSVAGTAFYEQYF. CDR3 nucleotides: TGTGCCAGCAGCGTAGCCGGGACGGCTTTCTACGAGCAGTACTTC.

The chain joins TRBV6-1 to TRBJ2-3; D is unclear. The CDR3 sequence is 14 residues long. CDR1 is MNHNS and CDR2 is SASEGT in the germline V gene. The germline V and J ends were trimmed by 7 bases and 1 base, with 12 bases remaining between them. The chain's CDR3 is CASKDQRGTDTQYF. The DNA of the CDR3 is TGTGCCAGCAAAGACCAGCGTGGCACAGATACGCAGTATTTT.

This clone occurred a few times. V usage is TRBV30 and J usage is TRBJ1-2, with 10 positions matching TRBD1. The V segment lost 0 bases and the J segment 8 bases; nucleotides outside the gene matches: 6. The CDR3 runs 14 residues. Germline values: CDR1 GTSNPN, CDR2 SVGIG (reference sequence). The CDR3 region is CAWSVARTGGGYTF. In nucleotides, the CDR3 is TGTGCCTGGAGTGTCGCCCGGACAGGGGGAGGCTACACCTTC.

CDR3: CASSLTGTDYYGYTF. In DNA form, the CDR3 reads TGTGCCAGCAGTTTGACCGGGACAGACTACTATGGCTACACCTTC. The chain carries TRBV27 and TRBJ1-2; 7 nucleotides line up with TRBD1. V lost 3 bases and J lost 3; bases outside the gene matches: 7. The CDR3 is made up of 15 amino acids. Germline CDR1 and CDR2: MNHEY and SMNVEV (reference sequence).

This chain connects TRBV7-9 to TRBJ1-3, with D possibly matching TRBD1 (6 bases). The CDR3 covers 15 residues. CDR1 and CDR2 (germline): SEHNR, FQNEAQ (reference sequence). V was cut by 1 base and J by 2 bases, with 9 bases left in between. CDR3 nucleotide sequence: TGTGCCAGCAGCTTAGTAACAGGGACTGGAAACACCATATATTTT. This codes for CASSLVTGTGNTIYF. Complete variable domain (other parts from reference TRBV7-9 and TRBJ1-3): DTGVSQNPRHKITKRGQNVTFRCDPISEHNRLYWYRQTLGQGPEFLTYFQNEAQLEKSRLLSDRFSAERPKGSFSTLEIQRTEQGDSAMYLCASSLVTGTGNTIYFGEGSWLTVV.

This clone has just one count. J is TRBJ2-4 and V is TRBV23-1; D unresolved. Being an ORF, TRBV23-1 has a function that is uncertain. The CDR3 has 16 residues. Between the trimmed V and J ends, which lost 7 bases and 1 base, there was a span of 17 bases. The CDR3 DNA reads as TGCGCCAGCAATTCGTTTTTACAAACGGCCAAAAACATTCAGTACTTC. Translating gives CASNSFLQTAKNIQYF.

To note about this clone: Other DNA sequences of this sample code for an identical CDR3. The gene calls are TRBV19 and TRBJ1-5, with D uncertain. V was trimmed by 4 bases and J by 0 bases, leaving 10 bases between them. The CDR3 length is 15 residues. From germline, CDR1 is LNHDA and CDR2 SQIVND (reference sequence). The CDR3 bases are TGTGCCAGTAGTAGCGGGCAGAATAGCAATCAGCCCCAGCATTTT. This sequence encodes CASSSGQNSNQPQHF.

V and J are TRBV19 and TRBJ2-2; 15 bases fit TRBD2. There are 17 residues in the CDR3. V shed 7 bases, J shed 4 bases, and the junction held 7 bases outside the gene matches. CDR1 is LNHDA and CDR2 is SQIVND in the germline V gene (reference sequence). As DNA, the CDR3 is TGTGCCAGTACCCAGAGGACTAGCGGGAGGGTCACCGGGGAGCTGTTTTTT. This translates into CASTQRTSGRVTGELFF.

J is TRBJ1-3 and V is TRBV18, with D unresolved. This CDR3 has 19 amino acids. Germline loops: CDR1 KGHSH, CDR2 LQKENI. V was clipped by 3 bases and J by 1 base, with 22 bases between them. The DNA for the CDR3 is TGTGCCAGCTCACCGTTAAGTTTCTCTCCCCGTGTATCTGGAAACACCATATATTTT. This sequence encodes CASSPLSFSPRVSGNTIYF.

V is TRBV6-1 and J is TRBJ2-6, with D possibly being TRBD1 (6 bases). Germline loops: CDR1 MNHNS, CDR2 SASEGT. Trimming took 8 bases from V and 3 from J, leaving 14 bases between them. This CDR3 is 15 amino acids long. The DNA of the CDR3 is TGTGCCAGCGCTCTCAGGGGTGGTGGGGCCAACGTCCTGACTTTC. It encodes CASALRGGGANVLTF.

The rearrangement links TRBV5-1 to TRBJ2-7; tentative D call: TRBD1 (5 bases). The germline CDR1 and CDR2 sequences are SGHRS and YFSETQ. This CDR3 has 15 residues. The ends were cut back, 2 bases at V and 5 bases at J, with 17 bases in the middle. CDR3 sequence: CASSFGAGDADEQYF. The CDR3 DNA is TGCGCCAGCAGCTTTGGGGCAGGAGATGCCGACGAGCAGTACTTC.

This clone was seen repeatedly, ten times or more. The same CDR3 can be traced to other DNA sequences in this sample. The chain carries TRBV4-1 and TRBJ1-4, with 7 positions matching TRBD1. Germline values: CDR1 MGHRA, CDR2 YSYEKL. Unmatched junction bases numbered 2, after V lost 4 bases and J lost 0 bases. The CDR3 is made up of 15 amino acids. CDR3 DNA sequence: TGCGCCAGCAGCCTGACAGGGTCAACTAATGAAAAACTGTTTTTT. Residues: CASSLTGSTNEKLFF.

This rearrangement joins TRBV9 to TRBJ2-7, with D possibly matching TRBD2 (6 bases). Germline CDR1 reads SGDLS; CDR2 reads YYNGEE. The V gene lost 2 bases and the J gene lost 0 bases, with 12 bases spanning the gap. This CDR3 has 15 residues. For the CDR3, the DNA is TGTGCCAGCAGCGTCAGCGCGGGGAGCTCCTACGAGCAGTACTTC. Its protein product is CASSVSAGSSYEQYF.

The V gene is TRBV27, the J gene TRBJ2-7; TRBD1 is a possible D gene (6 bases). This CDR3 has 14 amino acids. Trimming pared 4 bases from V and 0 bases from J, leaving 10 bases between. CDR1 is MNHEY, CDR2 SMNVEV, per germline (reference sequence). The CDR3 DNA is TGTGCCAGCAGTTCCACGGGACACTCCTACGAGCAGTACTTC. It translates to CASSSTGHSYEQYF.

In regard to this clone: This sample includes further DNA sequences coding for the same CDR3. Written as DNA, the CDR3 is TGTGCCAGCAGCCCAAGACAGGGTCGGGATACGCAGTATTTT. Translated, it gives CASSPRQGRDTQYF. V gene TRBV6-5 combines with J gene TRBJ2-3; TRBD1 agrees at 7 bases. Unmatched junction bases numbered 9, after V lost 6 bases and J lost 6 bases. CDR1 is MNHEY and CDR2 is SVGAGI in the germline V gene. This CDR3 comprises 14 residues.

The rearrangement links TRBV15 to TRBJ2-1; TRBD2 matches at 10 bases. With 5 bases clipped from V and 8 bases from J, the junction kept 6 bases outside the gene matches. The CDR3 consists of 14 residues. Germline assignment: CDR1 LNHNV and CDR2 YYDKDF (reference sequence). CDR3 amino acids: CATSELAGSYEQFF. The CDR3 DNA is TGTGCCACCAGCGAACTAGCGGGATCCTATGAGCAGTTCTTC.

This clone was seen only a few times. This chain joins TRBV5-5 and TRBJ2-1; D is uncertain. CDR1 SGHKS and CDR2 YYEKEE come from the germline V gene (reference sequence). The CDR3 is 10 amino acids. The V and J ends lost 5 bases and 6 bases respectively, with 3 bases between them. The CDR3 DNA follows: TGTGCCAGCAGTGGCAATGAGCAGTTCTTC. It specifies CASSGNEQFF.

J is TRBJ2-5 and V is TRBV28, with D perhaps matching TRBD2 (5 bases). The germline V gene has CDR1 MDHEN and CDR2 SYDVKM. V lost 4 bases and J 0 bases, leaving 12 bases between the germline ends. The CDR3 sequence is 15 residues long. CDR3 loop: CASSSVEGNQETQYF. CDR3 sequence (DNA): TGTGCCAGCAGTTCCGTTGAGGGAAACCAAGAGACCCAGTACTTC.

This chain uses TRBV29-1 with TRBJ1-1; D is uncertain. Germline loops: CDR1 SQVTM, CDR2 ANQGSEA. V lost 3 bases and J 2 bases, leaving 10 bases between the germline ends. This CDR3 has 13 amino acids. The CDR3 coding sequence is TGCAGCGTTGAGGTGGTAAGAAACACTGAAGCTTTCTTT. This gives the protein CSVEVVRNTEAFF.

V usage is TRBV9 and J usage is TRBJ1-2; D might be TRBD1 (6 bases). Germline V lookup: CDR1 SGDLS, CDR2 YYNGEE. The length of the CDR3 is 14 residues. V was trimmed by 4 bases and J by 2 bases, leaving 12 bases between them. The CDR3 protein is CASSHLQGNYGYTF. The DNA for the CDR3 is TGTGCCAGCAGCCACCTCCAGGGGAACTATGGCTACACCTTC.

This chain uses TRBV28 with TRBJ2-7; 7 bases line up with TRBD2. Trimming cost V 6 bases and J 4 bases; bases outside gene matches: 3. Germline V gene sequence: CDR1 MDHEN, CDR2 SYDVKM. CDR3 size: 12 residues. The CDR3 DNA is TGTGCCAGCAGCTGGACTAGATACGAGCAGTACTTC. Translated: CASSWTRYEQYF.

The rearrangement uses TRBV28 and TRBJ2-4, with D perhaps TRBD1 (5 bases). The CDR3 covers 14 residues. Germline CDR1 reads MDHEN; CDR2 reads SYDVKM. The germline V and J ends were trimmed by 5 bases and 4 bases, with 12 bases remaining between them. The CDR3 nucleotides are TGTGCCAGCAGTGAATCACGACAGAAAAACATTCAGTACTTC. As protein: CASSESRQKNIQYF.